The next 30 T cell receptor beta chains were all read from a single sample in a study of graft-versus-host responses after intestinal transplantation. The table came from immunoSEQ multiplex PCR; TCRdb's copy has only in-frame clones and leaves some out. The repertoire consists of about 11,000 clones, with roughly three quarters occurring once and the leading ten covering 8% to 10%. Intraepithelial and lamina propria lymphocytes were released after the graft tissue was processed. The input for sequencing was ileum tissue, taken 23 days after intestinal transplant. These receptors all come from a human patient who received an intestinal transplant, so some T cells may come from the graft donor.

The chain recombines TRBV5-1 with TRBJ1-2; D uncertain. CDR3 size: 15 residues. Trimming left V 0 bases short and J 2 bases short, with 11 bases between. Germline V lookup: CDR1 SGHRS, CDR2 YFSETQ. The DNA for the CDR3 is TGCGCCAGCAGCTTGGTCCAGGAGATGAACTATGGCTACACCTTC. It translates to CASSLVQEMNYGYTF.

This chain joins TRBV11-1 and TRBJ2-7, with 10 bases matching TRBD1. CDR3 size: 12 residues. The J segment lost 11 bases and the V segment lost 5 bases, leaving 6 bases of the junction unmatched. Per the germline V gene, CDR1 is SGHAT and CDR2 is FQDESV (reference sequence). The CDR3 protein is CASSPGTGVEYF. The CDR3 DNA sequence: TGTGCCAGCAGCCCGGGGACAGGGGTTGAGTACTTC.

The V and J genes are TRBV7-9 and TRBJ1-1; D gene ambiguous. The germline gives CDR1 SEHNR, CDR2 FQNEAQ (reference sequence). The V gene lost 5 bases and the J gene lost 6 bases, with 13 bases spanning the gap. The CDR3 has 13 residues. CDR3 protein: CASSHEGRSEAFF. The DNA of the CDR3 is TGTGCCAGCAGCCACGAGGGCCGCTCTGAAGCTTTCTTT.

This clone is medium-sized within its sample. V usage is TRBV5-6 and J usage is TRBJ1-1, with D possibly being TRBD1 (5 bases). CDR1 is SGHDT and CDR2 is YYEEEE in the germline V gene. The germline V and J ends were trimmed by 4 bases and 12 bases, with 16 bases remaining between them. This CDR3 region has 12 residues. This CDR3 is CASSPGGLKTFF. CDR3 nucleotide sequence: TGTGCCAGCAGCCCCGGGGGACTGAAGACTTTCTTT.

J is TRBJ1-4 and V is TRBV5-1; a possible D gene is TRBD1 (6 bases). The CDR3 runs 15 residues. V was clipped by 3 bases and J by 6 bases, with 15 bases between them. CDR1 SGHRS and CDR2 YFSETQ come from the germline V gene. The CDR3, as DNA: TGCGCCAGCAGCTGGCGGGACACCGCCCATGAAAAACTGTTTTTT. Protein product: CASSWRDTAHEKLFF. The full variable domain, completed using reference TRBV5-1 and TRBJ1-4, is KAGVTQTPRYLIKTRGQQVTLSCSPISGHRSVSWYQQTPGQGLQFLFEYFSETQRNKGNFPGRFSGRQFSNSRSEMNVSTLELGDSALYLCASSWRDTAHEKLFFGSGTQLSVL.

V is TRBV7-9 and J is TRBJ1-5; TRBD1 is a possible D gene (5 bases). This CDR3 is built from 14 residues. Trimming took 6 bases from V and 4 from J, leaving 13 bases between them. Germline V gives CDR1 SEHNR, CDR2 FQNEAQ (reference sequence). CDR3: CASSYGGGNQPQHF. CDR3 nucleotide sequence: TGTGCCAGCAGTTATGGGGGGGGGAATCAGCCCCAGCATTTT.

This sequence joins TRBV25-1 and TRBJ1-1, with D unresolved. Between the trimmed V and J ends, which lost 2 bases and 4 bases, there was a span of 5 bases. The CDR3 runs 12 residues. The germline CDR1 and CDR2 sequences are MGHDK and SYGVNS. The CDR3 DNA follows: TGTGCCAGCAGTGAAAAGGGCACTGAAGCTTTCTTT. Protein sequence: CASSEKGTEAFF.

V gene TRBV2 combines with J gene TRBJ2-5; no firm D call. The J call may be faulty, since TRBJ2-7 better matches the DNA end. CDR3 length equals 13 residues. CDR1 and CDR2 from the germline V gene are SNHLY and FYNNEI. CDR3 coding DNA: TGTGCCAGCAGTGAAGCGGGGATCTACGAGCAGTACTTC. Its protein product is CASSEAGIYEQYF.

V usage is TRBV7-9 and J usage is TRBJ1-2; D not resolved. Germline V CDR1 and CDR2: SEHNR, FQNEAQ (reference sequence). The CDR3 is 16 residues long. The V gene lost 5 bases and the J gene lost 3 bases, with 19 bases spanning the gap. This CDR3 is CASSQGPGRAYYGYTF. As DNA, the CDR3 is TGTGCCAGCAGCCAAGGTCCTGGCAGAGCCTACTATGGCTACACCTTC.

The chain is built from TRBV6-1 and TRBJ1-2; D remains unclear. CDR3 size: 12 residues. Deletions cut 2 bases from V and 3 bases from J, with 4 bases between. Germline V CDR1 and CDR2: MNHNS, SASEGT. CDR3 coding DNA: TGTGCCAGCAGTGAACGTGACTATGGCTACACCTTC. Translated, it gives CASSERDYGYTF.

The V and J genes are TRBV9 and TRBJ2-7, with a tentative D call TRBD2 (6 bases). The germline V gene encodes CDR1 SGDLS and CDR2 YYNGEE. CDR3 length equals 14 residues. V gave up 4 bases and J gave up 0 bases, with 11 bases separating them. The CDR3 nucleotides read TGTGCCAGCAGCCTGACGGGGGTCTCCTACGAGCAGTACTTC. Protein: CASSLTGVSYEQYF.

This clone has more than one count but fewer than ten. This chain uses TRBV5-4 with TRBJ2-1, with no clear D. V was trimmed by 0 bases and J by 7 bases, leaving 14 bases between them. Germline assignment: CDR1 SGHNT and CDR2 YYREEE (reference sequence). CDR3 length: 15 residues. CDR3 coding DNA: TGTGCCAGCAGCTTGGGCTCGCGCGACGGGAATGAGCAGTTCTTC. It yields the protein CASSLGSRDGNEQFF.

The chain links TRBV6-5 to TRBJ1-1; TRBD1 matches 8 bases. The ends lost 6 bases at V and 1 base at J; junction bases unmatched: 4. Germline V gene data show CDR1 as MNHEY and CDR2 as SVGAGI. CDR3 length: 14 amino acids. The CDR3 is CASSPGGSNTEAFF. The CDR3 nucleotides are TGTGCCAGCAGCCCAGGGGGCTCGAACACTGAAGCTTTCTTT.

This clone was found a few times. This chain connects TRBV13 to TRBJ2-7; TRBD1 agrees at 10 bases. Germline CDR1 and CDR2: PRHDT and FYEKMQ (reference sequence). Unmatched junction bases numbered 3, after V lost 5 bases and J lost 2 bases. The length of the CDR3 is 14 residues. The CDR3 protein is CASSPGTGAYEQYF. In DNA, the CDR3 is TGTGCCAGCAGCCCAGGGACAGGGGCCTACGAGCAGTACTTC.

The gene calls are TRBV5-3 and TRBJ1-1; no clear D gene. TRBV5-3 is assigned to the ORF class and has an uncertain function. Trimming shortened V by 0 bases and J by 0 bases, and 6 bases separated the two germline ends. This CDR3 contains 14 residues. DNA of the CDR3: TGTGCCAGAAGCTTGGAGGAGGTGAACACTGAAGCTTTCTTT. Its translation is CARSLEEVNTEAFF.

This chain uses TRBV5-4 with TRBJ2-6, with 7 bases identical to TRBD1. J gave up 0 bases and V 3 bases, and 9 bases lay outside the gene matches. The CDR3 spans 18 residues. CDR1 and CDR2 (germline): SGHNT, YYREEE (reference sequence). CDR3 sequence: CASSSPTGLVSGANVLTF. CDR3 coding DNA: TGTGCCAGCAGCTCACCGACAGGGTTGGTCTCTGGGGCCAACGTCCTGACTTTC.

The CDR3 DNA sequence: TGCAGCGTGTCCAGGGGACCCGGGGAAGAGACCCAGTACTTC. Its protein product is CSVSRGPGEETQYF. The rearrangement uses TRBV29-1 and TRBJ2-5, with TRBD1 as a possible D gene (6 bases). This CDR3 has 14 residues. Germline-derived CDR1 and CDR2 are SQVTM and ANQGSEA. Trimming removed 6 bases at V and 3 bases at J, with 17 bases between.

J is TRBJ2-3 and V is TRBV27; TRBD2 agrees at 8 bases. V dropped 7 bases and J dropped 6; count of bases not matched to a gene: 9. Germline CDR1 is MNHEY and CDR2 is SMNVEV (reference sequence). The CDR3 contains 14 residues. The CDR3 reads CASMDVAGRDTQYF. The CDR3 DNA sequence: TGTGCCAGCATGGATGTAGCGGGAAGGGATACGCAGTATTTT.

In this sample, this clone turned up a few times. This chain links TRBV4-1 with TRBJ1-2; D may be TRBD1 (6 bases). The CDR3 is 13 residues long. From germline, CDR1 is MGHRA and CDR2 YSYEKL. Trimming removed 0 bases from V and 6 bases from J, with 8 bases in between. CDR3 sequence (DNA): TGCGCCAGCAGCCAAGACAGGGGTCATGGCTACACCTTC. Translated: CASSQDRGHGYTF.

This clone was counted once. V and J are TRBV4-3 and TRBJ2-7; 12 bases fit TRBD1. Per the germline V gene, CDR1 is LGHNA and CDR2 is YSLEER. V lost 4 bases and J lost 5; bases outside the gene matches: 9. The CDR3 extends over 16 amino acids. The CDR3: CASSPKAGQGANEQYF. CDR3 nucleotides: TGCGCCAGCAGCCCAAAAGCGGGACAGGGGGCCAACGAGCAGTACTTC.

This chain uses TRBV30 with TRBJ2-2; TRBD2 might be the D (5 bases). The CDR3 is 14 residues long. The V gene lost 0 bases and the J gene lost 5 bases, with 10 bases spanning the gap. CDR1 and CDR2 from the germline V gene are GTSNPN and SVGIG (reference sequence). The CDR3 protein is CAWSVAVKTGELFF. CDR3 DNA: TGTGCCTGGAGTGTAGCGGTGAAGACCGGGGAGCTGTTTTTT. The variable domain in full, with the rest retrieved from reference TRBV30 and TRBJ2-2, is SQTIHQWPATLVQPVGSPLSLECTVEGTSNPNLYWYRQAAGRGLQLLFYSVGIGQISSEVPQNLSASRPQDRQFILSSKKLLLSDSGFYLCAWSVAVKTGELFFGEGSRLTVL.

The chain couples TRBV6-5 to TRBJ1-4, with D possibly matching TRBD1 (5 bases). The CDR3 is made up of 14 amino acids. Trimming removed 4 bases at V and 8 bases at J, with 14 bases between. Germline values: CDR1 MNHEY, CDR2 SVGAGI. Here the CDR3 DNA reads TGTGCCAGCAGTTCCTACATCCAGGGAGAAAAACTGTTTTTT. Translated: CASSSYIQGEKLFF.

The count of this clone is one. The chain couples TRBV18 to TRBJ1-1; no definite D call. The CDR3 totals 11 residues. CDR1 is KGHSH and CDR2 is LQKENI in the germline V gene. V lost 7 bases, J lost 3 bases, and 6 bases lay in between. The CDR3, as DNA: TGTGCCAGCTTTACGTACACTGAAGCTTTCTTT. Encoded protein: CASFTYTEAFF. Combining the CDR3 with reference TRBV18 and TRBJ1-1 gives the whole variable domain NAGVMQNPRHLVRRRGQEARLRCSPMKGHSHVYWYRQLPEEGLKFMVYLQKENIIDESGMPKERFSAEFPKEGPSILRIQQVVRGDSAAYFCASFTYTEAFFGQGTRLTVV.

DNA of the CDR3: TGTGCCAGCAGCGCAGACAGGGGCTTGGTTAGCACAGATACGCAGTATTTT. Amino acid sequence: CASSADRGLVSTDTQYF. V usage is TRBV5-4 and J usage is TRBJ2-3; 8 bases agree with TRBD1. J lost 0 bases, V lost 4 bases, and 10 bases had no gene match. This CDR3 comprises 17 residues. CDR1 is SGHNT, CDR2 YYREEE, per germline (reference sequence).

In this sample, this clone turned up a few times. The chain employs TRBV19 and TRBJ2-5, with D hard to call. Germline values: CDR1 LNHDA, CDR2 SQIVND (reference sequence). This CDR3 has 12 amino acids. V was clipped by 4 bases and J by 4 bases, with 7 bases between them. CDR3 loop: CASSTDGETQYF. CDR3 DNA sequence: TGTGCCAGTAGTACAGACGGAGAGACCCAGTACTTC.

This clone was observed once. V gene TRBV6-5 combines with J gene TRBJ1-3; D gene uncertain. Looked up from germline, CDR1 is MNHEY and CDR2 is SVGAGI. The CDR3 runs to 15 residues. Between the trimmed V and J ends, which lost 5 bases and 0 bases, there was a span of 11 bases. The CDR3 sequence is CASSLPGPSGNTIYF. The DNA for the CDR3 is TGTGCCAGCAGTCTCCCCGGGCCCTCTGGAAACACCATATATTTT.

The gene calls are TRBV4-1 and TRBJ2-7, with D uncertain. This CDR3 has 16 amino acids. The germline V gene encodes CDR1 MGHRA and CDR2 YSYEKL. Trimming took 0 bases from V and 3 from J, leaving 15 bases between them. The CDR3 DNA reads TGCGCCAGCAGCCAAGATTCCAGTCAGGCTGGCTACGAGCAGTACTTC. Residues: CASSQDSSQAGYEQYF.

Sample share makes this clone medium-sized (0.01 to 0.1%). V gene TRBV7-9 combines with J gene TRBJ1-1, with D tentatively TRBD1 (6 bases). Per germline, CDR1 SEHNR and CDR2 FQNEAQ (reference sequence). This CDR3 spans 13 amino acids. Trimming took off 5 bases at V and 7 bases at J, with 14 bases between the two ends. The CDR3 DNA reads TGTGCCAGCAGCGCACAACAGGGAGGTGAAGCTTTCTTT. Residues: CASSAQQGGEAFF.

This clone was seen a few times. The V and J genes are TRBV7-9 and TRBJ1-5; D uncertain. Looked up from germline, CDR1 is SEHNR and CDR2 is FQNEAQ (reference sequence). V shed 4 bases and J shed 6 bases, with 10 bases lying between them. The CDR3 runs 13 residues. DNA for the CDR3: TGTGCCAGCAGCTCGGATCGAGGTCAGCCCCAGCATTTT. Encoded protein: CASSSDRGQPQHF.

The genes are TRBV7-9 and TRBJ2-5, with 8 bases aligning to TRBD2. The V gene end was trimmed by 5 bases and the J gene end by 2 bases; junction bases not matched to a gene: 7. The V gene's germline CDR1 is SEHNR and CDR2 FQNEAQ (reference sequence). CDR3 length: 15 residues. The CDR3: CASSPWTSRQETQYF. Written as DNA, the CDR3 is TGTGCCAGCAGCCCGTGGACTAGCCGTCAAGAGACCCAGTACTTC.